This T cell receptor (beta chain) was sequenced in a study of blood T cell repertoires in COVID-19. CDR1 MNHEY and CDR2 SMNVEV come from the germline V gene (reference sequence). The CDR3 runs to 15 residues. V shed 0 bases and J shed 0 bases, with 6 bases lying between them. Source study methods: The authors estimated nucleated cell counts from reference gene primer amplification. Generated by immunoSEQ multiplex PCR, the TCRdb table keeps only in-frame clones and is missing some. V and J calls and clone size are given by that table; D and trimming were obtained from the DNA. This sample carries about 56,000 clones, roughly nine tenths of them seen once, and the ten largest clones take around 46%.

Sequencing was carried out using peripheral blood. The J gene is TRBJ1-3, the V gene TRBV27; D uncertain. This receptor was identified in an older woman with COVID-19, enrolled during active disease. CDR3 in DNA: TGTGCCAGCAGTTTATCGGCGGGCTCTGGAAACACCATATATTTT. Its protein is CASSLSAGSGNTIYF.